Below, one T cell receptor beta chain is given with its context. Germline CDR1 and CDR2: SGHVS and FQNEAQ. V trimming: 5 bases; J trimming: 6 bases; junction bases outside the gene matches: 28. The length of the CDR3 is 20 residues. Only in-frame clones appear in the TCRdb table, and some are missing; sequencing was by immunoSEQ multiplex PCR. The profile shows roughly 100,000 clones, 95% of them singletons. These data come from a study of technical replicates of blood from a handful of donors. The sequence derives from a human donor in good health. The chain has TRBV7-8 and TRBJ2-7, with 7 positions matching TRBD1. Sequenced input: T cells isolated from PBMCs. The CDR3 is CASSIPDRASKILMLREQYF. DNA for the CDR3: TGTGCCAGCAGCATCCCCGACAGGGCCTCAAAAATATTAATGTTGCGCGAGCAGTACTTC.